The source of this TCR beta chain is a study of blood T cell repertoires in COVID-19 (dated by TCRdb to about 2020). Context from the whole study: The collaborator samples originated in the United States, Italy and Spain and spanned the acute and convalescent phases of COVID-19. The material from the prospective study consisted of cDNA or gDNA derived from T cells, B-cell-depleted T cells, or PBMCs. Subjects who had been exposed to COVID-19, were actively infected with it, or had recovered from it provided the deeply sampled blood TCRbeta repertoires that made up the dataset. The repertoires were made available in a free public database intended to serve as a resource for research on the immune response to SARS-CoV-2. The samples were drawn from two sources: the first 160 participants of the ongoing ImmuneRACE study, and 1,200 or so subjects contributed by 6 global collaborators. A de-identified subject ID, COVID-19 status, age in years and sex were almost always included in the sample metadata. Where HLA class I and class II types were available, the types were taken from metadata supplied by the sample provider, not from assay-based typing.

The paper's findings and limits, for the study overall: The amount of clinical and demographic metadata varied by source and participant and was provided uncurated.

Collaborating institutions collected whole blood in K2EDTA tubes following their own protocols. For TCRbeta analysis, collaborators shipped samples as frozen whole blood, isolated PBMCs, or DNA extracted from either of those sample types. TCRbeta CDR3 regions were amplified from genomic DNA by means of the immunoSEQ Assay, a bias-controlled multiplex PCR. Turning to the authors' computational methods: Nucleated cell counts per sample were estimated from amplification of reference gene primers within the assay. Sequence reads were collapsed and filtered to measure the absolute abundance of every unique TCRbeta CDR3 rearrangement. For each sample, productive Simpson clonality was calculated as the square root of Simpson's diversity index over productive rearrangements. The table comes from immuneACCESS by way of TCRdb, which keeps in-frame sequences with V and J called. Part of the clones is missing from these tables; in studies checked, under half for an unresolved V gene and the rest for unknown reasons. The V and J calls and clone size were taken over from that table, and D and trimming were inferred from the DNA. The sample table records hundreds of thousands of clones; roughly 84% of these occur just once. In total, the top ten clones hold more than 25% of the sample.

This clone was recorded only once. What this receptor recognizes is not known. Base qualities are not recorded, but no much larger clone differs from it by a single base. The CDR3 has 13 amino acids, counting the end cysteine and phenylalanine. The DNA shown is the 39-base CDR3, in frame from base 1. Taken from the germline V gene, the CDR1 and CDR2 loops are SGDLS and YYNGEE. V is reduced by 4 bases and J by 6 bases, leaving a spacing of 11 bases between them. Sequencing was done on a sample of peripheral blood. The V and J genes are TRBV9 and TRBJ2-1, with the D gene not confidently named. This clonotype originated in a man aged 35 to 55 with acute or convalescent COVID-19. The nucleotide sequence reads TGTGCCAGCAGCCCCGCTACCGGCAATGAGCAGTTCTTC. This yields the protein CASSPATGNEQFF.